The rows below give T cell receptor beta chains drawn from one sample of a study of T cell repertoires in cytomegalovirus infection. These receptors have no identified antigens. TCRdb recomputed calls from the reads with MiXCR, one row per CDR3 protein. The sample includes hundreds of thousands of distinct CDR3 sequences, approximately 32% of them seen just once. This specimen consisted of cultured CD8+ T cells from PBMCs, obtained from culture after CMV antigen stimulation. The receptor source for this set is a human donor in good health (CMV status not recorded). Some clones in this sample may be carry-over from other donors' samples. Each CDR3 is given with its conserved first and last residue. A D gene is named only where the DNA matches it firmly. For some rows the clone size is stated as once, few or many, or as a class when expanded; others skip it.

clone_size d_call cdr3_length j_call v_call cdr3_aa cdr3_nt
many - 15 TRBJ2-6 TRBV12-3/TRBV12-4 CASSSTGTGANVLTF TGTGCCAGCAGCTCCACAGGGACTGGGGCCAACGTCCTGACTTTC
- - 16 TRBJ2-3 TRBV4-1 CASSQDRVRGTDTQYF TGCGCCAGCAGCCAAGACAGAGTGCGGGGCACAGATACGCAGTATTTT
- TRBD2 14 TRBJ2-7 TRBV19 CATKLLAGSVEQYF TGTGCCACCAAACTACTAGCGGGGAGTGTCGAGCAGTACTTC
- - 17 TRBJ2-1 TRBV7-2 CASSFPSAGASYNEQFF TGTGCCAGCAGCTTCCCCAGCGCCGGGGCATCCTACAATGAGCAGTTCTTC
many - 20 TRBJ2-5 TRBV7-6 CASSLAAPGVGRGPQETQYF TGTGCCAGCAGCTTAGCGGCCCCCGGGGTGGGGCGGGGACCCCAAGAGACCCAGTACTTC
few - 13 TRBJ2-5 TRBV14 CASSPPRSETQYF TGTGCCAGCAGCCCCCCTAGATCCGAGACCCAGTACTTC
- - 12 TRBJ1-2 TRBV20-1 CSASRQNYGYTF TGCAGTGCTAGCCGACAGAACTATGGCTACACCTTC
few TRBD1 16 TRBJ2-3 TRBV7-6 CASSLRAGGVTDTQYF TGTGCCAGCAGCTTAAGGGCAGGGGGCGTCACAGATACGCAGTATTTT
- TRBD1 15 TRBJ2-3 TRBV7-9 CASSYRDRRGDTQYF TGTGCCAGCAGCTATCGGGACAGGAGGGGAGATACGCAGTATTTT
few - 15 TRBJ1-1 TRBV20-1 CSARDWTSGGTTSFF TGCAGTGCTAGAGATTGGACAAGCGGTGGGACAACATCTTTCTTT
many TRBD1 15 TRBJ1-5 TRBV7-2 CASSLAGGLLQPQHF TGTGCCAGCAGCCTTGCAGGGGGCCTGCTTCAGCCCCAGCATTTT
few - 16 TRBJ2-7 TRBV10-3 CAISDHEGFYSYEQYF TGTGCCATCAGTGATCACGAAGGCTTCTACTCCTACGAGCAGTACTTC
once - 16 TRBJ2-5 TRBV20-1 CSARDHGKGDGETQYF TGCAGTGCTAGAGATCATGGGAAGGGGGATGGGGAGACCCAGTACTTC
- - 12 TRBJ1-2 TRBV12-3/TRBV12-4 CASNRGIYGYTF TGTGCCAGCAATCGGGGCATCTATGGCTACACCTTC
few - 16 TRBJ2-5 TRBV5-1 CASSIWSVVGRETQYF TGCGCCAGCAGCATTTGGTCGGTAGTGGGTCGGGAGACCCAGTACTTC
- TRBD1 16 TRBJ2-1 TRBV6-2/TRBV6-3 CASSLTPGGQNNEQFF TGTGCCAGCAGTCTGACCCCAGGGGGCCAAAACAATGAGCAGTTCTTC
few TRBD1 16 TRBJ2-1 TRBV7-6 CASSLRDSNPYNEQFF TGTGCCAGCAGCCTCCGGGACAGCAACCCTTACAATGAGCAGTTCTTC
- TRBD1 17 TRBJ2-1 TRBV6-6 CASNINPTGPSYNEQFF TGTGCCAGCAACATAAACCCGACAGGGCCCTCCTACAATGAGCAGTTCTTC
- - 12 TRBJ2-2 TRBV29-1 CSVVPNTGELFF TGCAGCGTTGTACCGAACACCGGGGAGCTGTTTTTT
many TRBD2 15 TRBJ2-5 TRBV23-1 CASTPGRGGEETQYF TGCGCCAGCACCCCTGGTCGGGGGGGCGAAGAGACCCAGTACTTC
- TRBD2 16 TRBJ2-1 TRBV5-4 CASSRTSGSSYNEQFF TGTGCCAGCAGCCGGACTAGCGGGAGCTCCTACAATGAGCAGTTCTTC
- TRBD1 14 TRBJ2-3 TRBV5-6 CASSAGTGWNTQYF TGTGCCAGCAGTGCTGGGACAGGGTGGAATACGCAGTATTTT
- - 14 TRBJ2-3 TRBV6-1 CASSYRTVPDTQYF TGTGCCAGCAGTTATAGGACAGTTCCGGATACGCAGTATTTT
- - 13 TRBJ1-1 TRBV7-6 CASSTSRGKGAFF TGTGCCAGCAGCACAAGCCGGGGGAAAGGGGCTTTCTTT
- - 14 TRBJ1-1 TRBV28 CASRIQGLNTEAFF TGTGCCAGCCGGATACAGGGACTGAACACTGAAGCTTTCTTT
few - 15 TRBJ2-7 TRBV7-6 CASSYARGLKHEQYF TGTGCCAGCAGCTACGCCAGGGGTCTCAAACACGAGCAGTACTTC
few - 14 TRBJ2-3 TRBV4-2 CASSQDDPSDTQYF TGTGCCAGCAGCCAAGATGACCCCAGCGATACGCAGTATTTT
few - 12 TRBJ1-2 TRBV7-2 CASSFGGLGYTF TGTGCCAGCAGCTTTGGAGGTCTTGGCTACACCTTC
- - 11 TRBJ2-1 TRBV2 CASLGRGEQFF TGTGCCAGCCTCGGCCGAGGGGAGCAGTTCTTC
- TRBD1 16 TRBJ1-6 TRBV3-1 CASSHYYRGLNSPLHF TGTGCCAGCAGCCATTACTACAGGGGGCTTAATTCACCCCTCCACTTT
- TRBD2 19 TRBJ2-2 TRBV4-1 CASSQDIPSGGRNTGELFF TGCGCCAGCAGCCAAGATATTCCTAGCGGGGGCCGAAACACCGGGGAGCTGTTTTTT
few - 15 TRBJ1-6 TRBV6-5 CASSYTERWNSPLHF TGTGCCAGCAGTTACACCGAACGATGGAATTCACCCCTCCACTTT
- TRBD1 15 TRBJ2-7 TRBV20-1 CSARDRQGNQYEQYF TGCAGTGCTAGAGATAGACAGGGGAATCAGTACGAGCAGTACTTC
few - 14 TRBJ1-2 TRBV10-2 CASSEAGLLYGYTF TGCGCCAGCAGTGAGGCAGGGCTCCTCTATGGCTACACCTTC
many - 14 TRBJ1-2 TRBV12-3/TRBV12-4 CASSLEGQTYGYTF TGTGCCAGCAGTTTAGAAGGGCAGACCTATGGCTACACCTTC
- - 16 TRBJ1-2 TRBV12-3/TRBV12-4 CASSPLAGALGYGYTF TGTGCCAGCAGTCCATTGGCAGGGGCGCTGGGCTATGGCTACACCTTC
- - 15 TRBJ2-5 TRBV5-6 CASSLRWEAQETQYF TGTGCCAGCAGCTTGAGGTGGGAAGCCCAAGAGACCCAGTACTTC
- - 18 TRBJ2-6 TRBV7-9 CASSNPKTLSSGANVLTF TGTGCCAGCAGCAACCCGAAGACGTTAAGCTCTGGGGCCAACGTCCTGACTTTC
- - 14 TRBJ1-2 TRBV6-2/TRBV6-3 CASRRTVILQGYTF TGTGCCAGCAGACGGACAGTAATACTCCAGGGCTACACCTTC
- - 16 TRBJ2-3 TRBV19 CASSPHSRSLTDTQYF TGTGCCAGTAGCCCCCACTCGCGGTCGCTCACAGATACGCAGTATTTT